This T cell receptor (beta chain) is drawn from a study of blood T cell repertoires in COVID-19. The CDR3 sequence is 19 residues long. The germline V gene encodes CDR1 GTSNPN and CDR2 SVGIG (reference sequence). Trimming took 0 bases from V and 5 from J; bases not matched to a gene: 12. Only in-frame clones appear in the TCRdb table, and some are missing; sequencing was by immunoSEQ multiplex PCR. The table includes just over 70,000 clones, approximately 80% detected once. The chain carries TRBV30 and TRBJ2-3; 15 bases align to TRBD2. The source of this sequence is a man aged 70 or older who had recovered from COVID-19. The sample comprised peripheral blood. This CDR3 is CAWSVRGLAGGDPGDTQYF. The CDR3 DNA follows: TGTGCCTGGAGTGTAAGGGGACTAGCGGGAGGCGACCCTGGAGATACGCAGTATTTT.